Presented here are 6 T cell receptor beta chains from one specimen sequenced in a study of T cell responses to AZD1222 COVID-19 vaccine. Sequencing was performed with immunoSEQ multiplex PCR; in TCRdb, only in-frame clones are kept and a portion is missing. This table holds approximately 160,000 clones, roughly 92% found once. The input for sequencing was peripheral blood, taken 28 days after the second AZD1222 dose. The receptors shown here come from an adult who received the AZD1222 COVID-19 vaccine.

The chain employs TRBV28 and TRBJ2-1; 8 nucleotides line up with TRBD2. The CDR3 has 21 residues. Germline values: CDR1 MDHEN, CDR2 SYDVKM. Losses at the gene ends were 4 bases for V and 1 base for J; bases not matched to a gene: 21. The CDR3 loop reads CASSSQVLPTRSGSSYNEQFF. The CDR3 DNA reads TGTGCCAGCAGTTCCCAGGTCTTACCCACCCGAAGCGGGAGTTCCTACAATGAGCAGTTCTTC.

The CDR3 here is CASRTMAGELFF. CDR3 sequence (DNA): TGTGCCAGCAGGACGATGGCCGGGGAGCTGTTTTTT. This chain uses TRBV6-5 with TRBJ2-2, with D uncertain. Germline CDR1 and CDR2: MNHEY and SVGAGI. Trimming left V 6 bases short and J 6 bases short, with 8 bases between. This CDR3 has 12 residues.

J is TRBJ1-1 and V is TRBV27; 9 bases match TRBD1. The J segment lost 4 bases and the V segment lost 5 bases, leaving 14 bases of the junction unmatched. Germline V gene data show CDR1 as MNHEY and CDR2 as SMNVEV (reference sequence). The CDR3 loop spans 17 amino acids. The CDR3 nucleotides are TGTGCCAGCAGTCCACCGGACAGGGGAAATAGTTTCACTGAAGCTTTCTTT. Translating it yields CASSPPDRGNSFTEAFF.

The V call is TRBV3-1 (or the pseudogene TRBV3-2), the J call TRBJ1-1; D is unresolved. Germline CDR1 reads LGHDT; CDR2 reads YNNKEL (reference sequence). CDR3 length equals 13 residues. Trimming left V 4 bases short and J 0 bases short, with 6 bases between. The CDR3 nucleotides are TGTGCCAGCAGCCCCTCCATGAACACTGAAGCTTTCTTT. This codes for CASSPSMNTEAFF.

The genes are TRBV15 and TRBJ2-7; D is possibly TRBD2 (5 bases). CDR1 and CDR2 (germline): LNHNV, YYDKDF (reference sequence). The length of the CDR3 is 13 residues. V was trimmed by 5 bases and J by 7 bases, leaving 15 bases between them. The CDR3: CATSRGNSEEQYF. CDR3 nucleotides: TGTGCCACCAGCCGAGGGAACAGTGAGGAGCAGTACTTC.

The rearrangement joins TRBV28 to TRBJ1-5, with TRBD1 as a possible D gene (5 bases). Trimming took 4 bases from V and 11 from J, leaving 18 bases between them. This CDR3 has 14 residues. Germline values: CDR1 MDHEN, CDR2 SYDVKM. The DNA for the CDR3 is TGTGCCAGCAGTTCAGGGACGGGGGTTTACGCCCAGCATTTT. It specifies CASSSGTGVYAQHF. The entire variable domain, with the rest obtained from reference TRBV28 and TRBJ1-5, is as follows: DVKVTQSSRYLVKRTGEKVFLECVQDMDHENMFWYRQDPGLGLRLIYFSYDVKMKEKGDIPEGYSVSREKKERFSLILESASTNQTSMYLCASSSGTGVYAQHFGDGTRLSIL.